The 7 T cell receptor beta chains below were found in one sample sequenced in a study of siplizumab effects on memory and regulatory T cells. TCRdb's copy holds only in-frame clones and misses some; the assay was immunoSEQ multiplex PCR. The table records fewer than 60,000 clones, about 93% of them present only once. Sequencing used CD8+ T cells sorted from blood. The receptors derive from a human donor in good health.

The chain is built from TRBV28 and TRBJ1-3; unclear D gene. With 6 bases removed from V and 7 bases from J, the gap between germline ends came to 13 bases. Germline values: CDR1 MDHEN, CDR2 SYDVKM. The CDR3 sequence is 13 residues long. The CDR3: CASSPSTRNTIYF. The CDR3, as DNA: TGTGCCAGCAGCCCCTCGACGAGGAACACCATATATTTT.

J is TRBJ1-2 and V is TRBV27, with a possible D match to TRBD1 (6 bases). This CDR3 region has 14 residues. Looked up from germline, CDR1 is MNHEY and CDR2 is SMNVEV (reference sequence). Trimming removed 4 bases from V and 3 bases from J, with 12 bases in between. Here the CDR3 reads CASSSLGGYYGYTF. The CDR3 DNA reads TGTGCCAGCAGTTCCCTTGGGGGCTACTATGGCTACACCTTC.

This clone was detected once. The gene calls are TRBV13 and TRBJ2-1; tentative D call: TRBD2 (6 bases). CDR1 is PRHDT and CDR2 is FYEKMQ in the germline V gene (reference sequence). CDR3 length equals 13 residues. The germline V and J ends were trimmed by 5 bases and 7 bases, with 12 bases remaining between them. The CDR3 spells CASSPGGDNEQFF. The CDR3 DNA reads TGTGCCAGCAGCCCCGGGGGAGATAATGAGCAGTTCTTC. Looking up the rest from reference TRBV13 and TRBJ2-1 gives the full variable domain: AAGVIQSPRHLIKEKRETATLKCYPIPRHDTVYWYQQGPGQDPQFLISFYEKMQSDKGSIPDRFSAQQFSDYHSELNMSSLELGDSALYFCASSPGGDNEQFFGPGTRLTVL.

CDR3 loop: CASSIRTGGSNTEAFF. DNA for the CDR3: TGTGCCAGTAGTATAAGGACAGGGGGCTCGAACACTGAAGCTTTCTTT. The genes are TRBV19 and TRBJ1-1; 11 bases fit TRBD1. CDR3 length: 16 residues. CDR1 is LNHDA and CDR2 is SQIVND in the germline V gene (reference sequence). Trimming removed 2 bases from V and 1 base from J; junction bases left unmatched: 3. Drawing the rest from reference TRBV19 and TRBJ1-1, the complete variable domain is DGGITQSPKYLFRKEGQNVTLSCEQNLNHDAMYWYRQDPGQGLRLIYYSQIVNDFQKGDIAEGYSVSREKKESFPLTVTSAQKNPTAFYLCASSIRTGGSNTEAFFGQGTRLTVV.

The gene calls are TRBV28 and TRBJ2-2; TRBD2 is a possible D gene (5 bases). Germline loops: CDR1 MDHEN, CDR2 SYDVKM. The CDR3 has 9 residues. Trimming pared 6 bases from V and 15 bases from J, leaving 8 bases between. CDR3 coding DNA: TGTGCCAGCAGCGGGAAGGTGTTTTTT. Its translation: CASSGKVFF.

The chain joins TRBV29-1 to TRBJ2-5; 10 nucleotides align to TRBD2. J lost 5 bases, V lost 4 bases, and 10 bases had no gene match. The CDR3 extends over 15 amino acids. Germline assignment: CDR1 SQVTM and CDR2 ANQGSEA. The CDR3 reads CSVARASGSRETQYF. The CDR3 DNA reads TGCAGCGTTGCAAGGGCTAGCGGGAGTCGCGAGACCCAGTACTTC.

The V gene is TRBV5-1, the J gene TRBJ2-7; D is tentatively TRBD1 or TRBD2 (5 bases each). V shed 0 bases and J shed 3 bases, with 13 bases lying between them. Germline V CDR1 and CDR2: SGHRS, YFSETQ. The length of the CDR3 is 15 residues. The CDR3, as DNA: TGCGCCAGCAGCTTGGAGACGGGGCGTGACTACGAGCAGTACTTC. It encodes CASSLETGRDYEQYF.